This entry features one T cell receptor (beta chain) sequence. The data were taken from a study of shared clonotypes between healthy human individuals. V lost 4 bases, J lost 2 bases, and 19 bases stayed unmatched. The CDR3 length is 19 residues. Per the germline V gene, CDR1 is LNHDA and CDR2 is SQIVND (reference sequence). Data came from immunoSEQ multiplex PCR; TCRdb stores just in-frame clones and leaves some out. The sample has roughly 480,000 clones; around three quarters are singletons. This clonotype was obtained from a woman in her thirties or forties in good health. Some clones in this sample may be carry-over from other donors' samples. The chain has TRBV19 and TRBJ2-7; 8 bases fit TRBD1. The specimen was PBMCs. CDR3 residues: CASSTRDRWSHPPTYEQYF. For the CDR3, the DNA is TGTGCCAGTAGTACTCGGGACAGGTGGTCCCACCCACCCACCTACGAGCAGTACTTC.